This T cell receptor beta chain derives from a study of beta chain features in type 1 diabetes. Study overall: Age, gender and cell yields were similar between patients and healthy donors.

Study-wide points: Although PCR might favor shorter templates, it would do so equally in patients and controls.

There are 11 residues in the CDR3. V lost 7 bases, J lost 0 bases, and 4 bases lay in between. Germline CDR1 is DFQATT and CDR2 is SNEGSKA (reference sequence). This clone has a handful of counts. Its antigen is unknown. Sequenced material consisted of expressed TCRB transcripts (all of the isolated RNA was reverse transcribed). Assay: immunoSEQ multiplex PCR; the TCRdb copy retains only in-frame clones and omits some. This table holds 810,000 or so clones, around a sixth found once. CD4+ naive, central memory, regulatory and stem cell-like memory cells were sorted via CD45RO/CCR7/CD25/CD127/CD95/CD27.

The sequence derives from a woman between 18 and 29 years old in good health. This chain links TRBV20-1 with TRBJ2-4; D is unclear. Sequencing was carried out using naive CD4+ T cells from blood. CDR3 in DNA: TGCAGTGGGATAGCCAAAAACATTCAGTACTTC. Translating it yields CSGIAKNIQYF.